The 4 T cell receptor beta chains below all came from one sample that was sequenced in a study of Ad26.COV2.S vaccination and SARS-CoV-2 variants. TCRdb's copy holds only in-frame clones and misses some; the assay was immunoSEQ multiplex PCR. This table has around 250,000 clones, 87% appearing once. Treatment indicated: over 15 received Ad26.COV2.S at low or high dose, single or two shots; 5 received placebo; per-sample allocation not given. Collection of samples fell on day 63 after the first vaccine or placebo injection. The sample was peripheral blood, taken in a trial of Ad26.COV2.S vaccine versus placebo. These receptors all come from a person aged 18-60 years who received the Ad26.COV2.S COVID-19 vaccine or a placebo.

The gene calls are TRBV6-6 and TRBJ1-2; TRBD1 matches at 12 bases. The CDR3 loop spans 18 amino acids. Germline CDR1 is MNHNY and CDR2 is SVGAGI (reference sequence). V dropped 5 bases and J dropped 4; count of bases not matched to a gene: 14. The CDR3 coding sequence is TGTGCCAGCAGTGGATCCCCGGGACAGGGGGCGTCTTTCTATGGCTACACCTTC. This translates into CASSGSPGQGASFYGYTF.

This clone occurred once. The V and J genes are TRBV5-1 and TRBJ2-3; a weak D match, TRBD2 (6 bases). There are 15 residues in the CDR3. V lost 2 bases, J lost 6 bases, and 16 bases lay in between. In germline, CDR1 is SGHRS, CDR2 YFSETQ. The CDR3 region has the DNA TGCGCCAGCAGCTTAGGAGGGAAAGGGTTGGATACGCAGTATTTT. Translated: CASSLGGKGLDTQYF.

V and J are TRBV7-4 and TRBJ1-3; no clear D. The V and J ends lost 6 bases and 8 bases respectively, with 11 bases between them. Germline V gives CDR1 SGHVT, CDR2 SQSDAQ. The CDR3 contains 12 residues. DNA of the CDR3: TGTGCCAGCAGTCTTGCCCTGGACACCATATATTTT. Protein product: CASSLALDTIYF.

Written as DNA, the CDR3 is TGTGCCAGCAGTGAAGGCCCGTCGTCGGGGAGGAGCTCCTACGAGCAGTACTTC. Residues: CASSEGPSSGRSSYEQYF. This chain uses TRBV25-1 with TRBJ2-7; tentative D call: TRBD2 (6 bases). V was trimmed by 2 bases and J by 0 bases, leaving 20 bases between them. Germline V gene data show CDR1 as MGHDK and CDR2 as SYGVNS. The CDR3 is made up of 18 amino acids.